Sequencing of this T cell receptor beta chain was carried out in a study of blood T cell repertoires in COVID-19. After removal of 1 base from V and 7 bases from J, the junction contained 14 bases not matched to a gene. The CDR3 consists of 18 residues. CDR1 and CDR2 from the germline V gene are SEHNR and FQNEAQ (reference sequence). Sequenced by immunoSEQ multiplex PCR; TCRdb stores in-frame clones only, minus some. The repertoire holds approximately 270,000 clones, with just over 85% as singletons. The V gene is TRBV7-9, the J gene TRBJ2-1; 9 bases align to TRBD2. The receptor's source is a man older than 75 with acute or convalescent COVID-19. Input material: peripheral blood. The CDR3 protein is CASSLDSSSGADWNEQFF. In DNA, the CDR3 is TGTGCCAGCAGCTTAGATTCTTCTAGCGGGGCGGATTGGAATGAGCAGTTCTTC.